This is a list of T cell receptor beta chains from one sample in a study of control samples from healthy donors and cancer patients. This table comes from immunoSEQ multiplex PCR, and its TCRdb copy is limited to in-frame clones, with some not included. The table lists 130,000 to 150,000 clones, approximately 92% of them singletons, with 3% to 3.5% in the top ten. Sequencing used blood. The receptors stem from a man aged 30 to 39 in good health. Each CDR3 is given with its conserved first and last residue. D genes are given only for firm matches.

v_gene	j_gene	d_gene	CDR3nt	CDR3aa
TRBV9	TRBJ2-7	-	TGTGCCAGCAGCGCAAATGGTCTGGAGCAGTACTTC	CASSANGLEQYF
TRBV3-1/TRBV3-2	TRBJ2-3	-	TGTGCCAGCAGGGGAAATGAAAGGGCAGATACGCAGTATTTT	CASRGNERADTQYF
TRBV4-1	TRBJ2-7	-	TGCGCCAGCAGCCAAACCAACAGCTACGAGCAGTACTTC	CASSQTNSYEQYF
TRBV4-1	TRBJ1-5	-	TGCGCCAGCAGCCAAGTACCGAACAGCGTCCGGGCCCAGCATTTT	CASSQVPNSVRAQHF
TRBV6-5	TRBJ1-4	-	TGTGCCAGCAGTCTAAGACAGGCTTTTAATGAAAAACTGTTTTTT	CASSLRQAFNEKLFF
TRBV5-6	TRBJ2-7	-	TGTGCCAGCAGCGGAATCCTAGGGTCCTACGAGCAGTACTTC	CASSGILGSYEQYF
TRBV9	TRBJ1-6	-	TGTGCCAGCAGCGTAGGACCAAATAATTCACCCCTCCACTTT	CASSVGPNNSPLHF
TRBV28	TRBJ1-2	TRBD1	TGTGCCAGCAGCCGCGACAGGGTTACCTACCTCTATGGCTACACCTTC	CASSRDRVTYLYGYTF
TRBV28	TRBJ2-3	-	TGTGCCAGCAGTCCCCCGGGGGATACGCAGTATTTT	CASSPPGDTQYF
TRBV6-1	TRBJ1-6	-	TGTGCCAGCAGTGAAGGAATCCCGAGTTCACCCCTCCACTTT	CASSEGIPSSPLHF
TRBV15	TRBJ2-7	TRBD1	TGTGCCACCAGCAGCGACAGGGGGTCGTCCTACGAGCAGTACTTC	CATSSDRGSSYEQYF
TRBV27	TRBJ1-5	-	TGTGCCAGCAGTTTATCCCTCAATCAGCCCCAGCATTTT	CASSLSLNQPQHF
TRBV10-3	TRBJ2-3	-	TGTGCCTCAACCACTTTCAGCACAGATACGCAGTATTTT	CASTTFSTDTQYF
TRBV30	TRBJ2-7	-	TGTGCCTGGACAGGACCTAGCTCCTACGAGCAGTACTTC	CAWTGPSSYEQYF
TRBV6-2/TRBV6-3	TRBJ1-2	TRBD1	TGTGCCAGCAGTTCGACCGGGACAGGGTACGGCTACACCTTC	CASSSTGTGYGYTF
TRBV9	TRBJ2-2	-	TGTGCCAGCAGCGCCACTAGTAGTTTCACCGGGGAGCTGTTTTTT	CASSATSSFTGELFF
TRBV9	TRBJ2-3	TRBD2	TGTGCCAGCAGCGATCCCCTAGCGGGGGGTTCAGATACGCAGTATTTT	CASSDPLAGGSDTQYF
TRBV11-3	TRBJ1-1	TRBD1	TGTGCCAGCAGCTTAGGTTACAGGGGCCCGAGGACTGAAGCTTTCTTT	CASSLGYRGPRTEAFF
TRBV6-5	TRBJ1-6	-	TGTGCCAGCACCCTTGGTGTGAATTCACCCCTCCACTTT	CASTLGVNSPLHF
TRBV27	TRBJ1-6	-	TGTGCCAGCAGTAAGAGCTCCTATAATTCACCCCTCCACTTT	CASSKSSYNSPLHF